The clone carrying this T cell receptor beta chain was counted at least ten times. This record belongs to a study of T-cell reconstitution after alpha-beta-depleted transplantation in children. Researchers prepared the TCRbeta library using unique molecular identifiers, the study reports. Using its own MiXCR run on the PCR reads, TCRdb lists one record per CDR3 protein. The data show about 200,000 distinct CDR3 sequences, 5% to 6.5% seen once. The CDR3 consists of 13 residues. Germline V gene data show CDR1 as SGHTA and CDR2 as FQGTGA. Trimming removed 10 bases from V and 1 base from J, with 12 bases in between.

This material consisted of PBMCs, taken before TCRalphabeta/CD19-depleted stem cell transplant. The TCR was taken from a girl less than two years old with combined immunodeficiency, due to receive a stem cell transplant. J is TRBJ2-3 and V is TRBV7-3; tentatively, D is TRBD1 (5 bases). The CDR3 sequence: CANTGPCTDTQYF. As DNA, the CDR3 is TGTGCCAACACAGGCCCGTGCACAGATACGCAGTATTTT.